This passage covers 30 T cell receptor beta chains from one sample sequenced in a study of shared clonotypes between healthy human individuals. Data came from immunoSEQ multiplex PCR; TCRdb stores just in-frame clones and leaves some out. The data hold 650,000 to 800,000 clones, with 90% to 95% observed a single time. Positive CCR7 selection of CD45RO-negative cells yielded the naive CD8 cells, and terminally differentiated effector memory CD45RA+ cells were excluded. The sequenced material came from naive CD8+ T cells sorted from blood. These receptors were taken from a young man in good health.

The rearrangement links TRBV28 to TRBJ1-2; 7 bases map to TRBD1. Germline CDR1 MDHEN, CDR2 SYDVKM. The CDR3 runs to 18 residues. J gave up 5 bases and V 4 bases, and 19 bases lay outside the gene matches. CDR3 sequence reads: CASSSETGNLIGRYGYTF. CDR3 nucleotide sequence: TGTGCCAGCAGTTCCGAGACAGGGAATTTAATCGGACGGTATGGCTACACCTTC.

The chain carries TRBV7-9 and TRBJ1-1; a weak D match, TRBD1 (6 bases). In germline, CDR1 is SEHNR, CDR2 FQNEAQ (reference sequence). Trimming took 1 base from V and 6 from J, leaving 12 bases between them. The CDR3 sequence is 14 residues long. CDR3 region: CASSLDAKGAEAFF. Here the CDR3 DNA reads TGTGCCAGCAGCTTAGACGCCAAGGGGGCTGAAGCTTTCTTT.

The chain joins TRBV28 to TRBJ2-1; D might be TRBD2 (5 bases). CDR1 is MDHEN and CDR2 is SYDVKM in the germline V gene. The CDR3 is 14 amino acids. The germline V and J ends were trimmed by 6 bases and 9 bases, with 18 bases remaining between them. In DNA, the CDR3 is TGTGCCAGCAGCCGGTTGGCGGGTGTGGGTGAGCAGTTCTTC. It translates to CASSRLAGVGEQFF.

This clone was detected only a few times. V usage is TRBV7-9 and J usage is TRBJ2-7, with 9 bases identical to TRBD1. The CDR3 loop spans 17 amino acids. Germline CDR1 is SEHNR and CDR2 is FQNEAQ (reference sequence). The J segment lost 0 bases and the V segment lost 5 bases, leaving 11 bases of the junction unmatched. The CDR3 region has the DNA TGTGCCAGCAGCCCCCTCTCCGGGGGACAGGGCTCCTACGAGCAGTACTTC. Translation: CASSPLSGGQGSYEQYF.

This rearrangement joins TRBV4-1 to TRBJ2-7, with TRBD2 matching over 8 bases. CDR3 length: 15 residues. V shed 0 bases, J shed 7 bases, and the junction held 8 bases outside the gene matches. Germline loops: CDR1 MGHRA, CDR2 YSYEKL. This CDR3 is CASSQDIAGRGEQYF. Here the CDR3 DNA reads TGCGCCAGCAGCCAAGATATAGCGGGACGAGGGGAGCAGTACTTC.

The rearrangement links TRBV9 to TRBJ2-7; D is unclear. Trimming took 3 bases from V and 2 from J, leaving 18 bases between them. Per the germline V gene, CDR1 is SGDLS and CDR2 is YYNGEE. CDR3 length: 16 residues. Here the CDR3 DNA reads TGTGCCAGCAGCGGGGGTGGCGACCGTACCACCTACGAGCAGTACTTC. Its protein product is CASSGGGDRTTYEQYF.

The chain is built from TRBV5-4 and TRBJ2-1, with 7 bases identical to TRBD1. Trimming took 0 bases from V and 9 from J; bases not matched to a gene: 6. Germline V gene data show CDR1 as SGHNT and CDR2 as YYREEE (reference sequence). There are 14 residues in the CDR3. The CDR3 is CASSLGDRAGEQFF. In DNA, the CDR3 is TGTGCCAGCAGCTTGGGTGACAGGGCCGGTGAGCAGTTCTTC.

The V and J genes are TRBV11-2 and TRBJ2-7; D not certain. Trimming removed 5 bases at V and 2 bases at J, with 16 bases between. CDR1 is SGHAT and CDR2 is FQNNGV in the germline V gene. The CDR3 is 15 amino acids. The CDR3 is CASSPSKALTYEQYF. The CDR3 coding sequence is TGTGCCAGCAGCCCCAGTAAGGCACTAACCTACGAGCAGTACTTC.

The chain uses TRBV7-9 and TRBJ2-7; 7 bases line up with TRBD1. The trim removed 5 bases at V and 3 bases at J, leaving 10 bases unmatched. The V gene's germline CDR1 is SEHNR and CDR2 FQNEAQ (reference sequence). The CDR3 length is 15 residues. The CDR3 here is CASSHQGVPLYEQYF. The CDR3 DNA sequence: TGTGCCAGCAGCCACCAGGGGGTTCCACTCTACGAGCAGTACTTC.

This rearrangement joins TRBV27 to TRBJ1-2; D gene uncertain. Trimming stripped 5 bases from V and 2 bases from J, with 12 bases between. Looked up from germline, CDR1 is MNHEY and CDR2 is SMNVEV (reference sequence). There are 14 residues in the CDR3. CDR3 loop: CASSTLGMNYGYTF. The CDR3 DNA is TGTGCCAGCAGTACGTTGGGGATGAACTATGGCTACACCTTC.

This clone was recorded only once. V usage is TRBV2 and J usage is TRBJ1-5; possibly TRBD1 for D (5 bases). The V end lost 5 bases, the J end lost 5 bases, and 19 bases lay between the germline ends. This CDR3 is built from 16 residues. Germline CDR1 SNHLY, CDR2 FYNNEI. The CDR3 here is CASSQTGARNDQPQHF. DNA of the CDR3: TGTGCCAGCAGTCAAACCGGGGCTCGGAACGATCAGCCCCAGCATTTT. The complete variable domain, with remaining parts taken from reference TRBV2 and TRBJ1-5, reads EPEVTQTPSHQVTQMGQEVILRCVPISNHLYFYWYRQILGQKVEFLVSFYNNEISEKSEIFDDQFSVERPDGSNFTLKIRSTKLEDSAMYFCASSQTGARNDQPQHFGDGTRLSIL.

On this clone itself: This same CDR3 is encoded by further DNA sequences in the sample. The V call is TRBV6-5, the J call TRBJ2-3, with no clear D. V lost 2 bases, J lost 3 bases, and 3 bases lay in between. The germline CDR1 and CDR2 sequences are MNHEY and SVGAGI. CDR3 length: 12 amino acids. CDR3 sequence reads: CASSYGTDTQYF. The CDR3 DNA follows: TGTGCCAGCAGTTACGGTACAGATACGCAGTATTTT.

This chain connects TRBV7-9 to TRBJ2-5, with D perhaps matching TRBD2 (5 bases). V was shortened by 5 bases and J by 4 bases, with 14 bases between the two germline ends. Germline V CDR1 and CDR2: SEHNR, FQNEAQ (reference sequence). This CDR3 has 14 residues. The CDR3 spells CASSAPLERETQYF. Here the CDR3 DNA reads TGTGCCAGCAGCGCCCCACTAGAGCGAGAGACCCAGTACTTC.

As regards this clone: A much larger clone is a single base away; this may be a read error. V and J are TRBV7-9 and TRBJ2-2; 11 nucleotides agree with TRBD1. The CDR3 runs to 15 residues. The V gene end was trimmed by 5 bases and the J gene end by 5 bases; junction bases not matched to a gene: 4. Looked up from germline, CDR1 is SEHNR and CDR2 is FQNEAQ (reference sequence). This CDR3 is CASSPGQGATGELFF. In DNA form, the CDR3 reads TGTGCCAGCAGCCCCGGACAGGGGGCTACCGGGGAGCTGTTTTTT.

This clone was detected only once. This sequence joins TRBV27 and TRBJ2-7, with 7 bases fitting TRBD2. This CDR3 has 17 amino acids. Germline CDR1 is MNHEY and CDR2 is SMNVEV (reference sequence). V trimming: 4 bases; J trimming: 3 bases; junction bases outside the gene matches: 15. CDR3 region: CASSSSSGLAEFYEQYF. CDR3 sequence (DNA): TGTGCCAGCAGTTCTTCTAGCGGACTCGCCGAATTCTACGAGCAGTACTTC.

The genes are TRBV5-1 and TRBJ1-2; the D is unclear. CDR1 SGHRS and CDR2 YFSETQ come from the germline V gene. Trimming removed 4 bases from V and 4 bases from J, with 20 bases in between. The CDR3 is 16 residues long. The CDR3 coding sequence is TGCGCCAGCAGCGGCCCTGACCTGTCCAGATCCTATGGCTACACCTTC. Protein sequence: CASSGPDLSRSYGYTF.

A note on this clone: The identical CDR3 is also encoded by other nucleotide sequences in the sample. The chain's CDR3 is CASSLGLAGDEQYF. CDR3 nucleotides: TGTGCCAGCAGCTTAGGGCTAGCGGGAGACGAGCAGTACTTC. The V call is TRBV5-4, the J call TRBJ2-7; 10 bases are a match to TRBD2. Germline loops: CDR1 SGHNT, CDR2 YYREEE (reference sequence). V lost 2 bases to trimming and J lost 5 bases; unmatched junction nucleotides: 4. This CDR3 contains 14 residues.

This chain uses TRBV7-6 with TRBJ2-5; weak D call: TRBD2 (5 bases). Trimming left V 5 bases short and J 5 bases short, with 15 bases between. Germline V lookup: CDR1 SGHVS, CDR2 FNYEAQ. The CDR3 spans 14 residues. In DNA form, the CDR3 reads TGTGCCAGCAGCCCACGGGGAGTTTTTGAGACCCAGTACTTC. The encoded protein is CASSPRGVFETQYF.

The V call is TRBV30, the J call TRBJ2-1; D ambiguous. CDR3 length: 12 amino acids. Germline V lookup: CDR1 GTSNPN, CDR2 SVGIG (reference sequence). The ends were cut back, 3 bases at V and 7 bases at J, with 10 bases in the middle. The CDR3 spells CAWRETRNEQFF. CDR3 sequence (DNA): TGTGCCTGGAGAGAGACAAGGAATGAGCAGTTCTTC.

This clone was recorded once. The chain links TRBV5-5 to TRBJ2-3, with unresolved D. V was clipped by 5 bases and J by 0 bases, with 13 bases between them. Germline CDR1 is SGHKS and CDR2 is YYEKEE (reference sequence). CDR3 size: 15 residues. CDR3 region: CASSSMVSSTDTQYF. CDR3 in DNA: TGTGCCAGCAGTTCGATGGTCTCTAGCACAGATACGCAGTATTTT. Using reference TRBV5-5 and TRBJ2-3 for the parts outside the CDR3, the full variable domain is DAGVTQSPTHLIKTRGQQVTLRCSPISGHKSVSWYQQVLGQGPQFIFQYYEKEERGRGNFPDRFSARQFPNYSSELNVNALLLGDSALYLCASSSMVSSTDTQYFGPGTRLTVL.

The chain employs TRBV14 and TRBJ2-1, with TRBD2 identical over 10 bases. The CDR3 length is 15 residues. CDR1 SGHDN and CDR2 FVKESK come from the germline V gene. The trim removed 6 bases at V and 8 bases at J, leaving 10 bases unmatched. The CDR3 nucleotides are TGTGCCAGCAGTCCGCTAGCGGGAGTTTTCGATGAGCAGTTCTTC. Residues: CASSPLAGVFDEQFF.

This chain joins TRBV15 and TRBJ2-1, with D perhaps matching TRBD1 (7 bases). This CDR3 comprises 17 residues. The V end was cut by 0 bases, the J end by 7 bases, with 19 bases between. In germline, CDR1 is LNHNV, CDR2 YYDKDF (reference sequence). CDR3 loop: CATSREVTLQGRNEQFF. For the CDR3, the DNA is TGTGCCACCAGCAGAGAAGTTACCTTACAGGGGAGGAATGAGCAGTTCTTC.

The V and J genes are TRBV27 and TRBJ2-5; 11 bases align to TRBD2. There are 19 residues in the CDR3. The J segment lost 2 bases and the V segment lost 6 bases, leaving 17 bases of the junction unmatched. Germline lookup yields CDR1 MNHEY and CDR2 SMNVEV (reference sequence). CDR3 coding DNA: TGTGCCAGCAGCGTTCTGTCCCCTCTAGGGACTAGCGGACAAGAGACCCAGTACTTC. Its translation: CASSVLSPLGTSGQETQYF.

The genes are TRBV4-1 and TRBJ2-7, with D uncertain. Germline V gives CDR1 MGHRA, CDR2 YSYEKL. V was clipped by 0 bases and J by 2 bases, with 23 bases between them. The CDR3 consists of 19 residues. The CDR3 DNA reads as TGCGCCAGCAGCCAAGATAGTTCTGCCTCCGTACTGCTTGCCTACGAGCAGTACTTC. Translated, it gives CASSQDSSASVLLAYEQYF.

The CDR3 spells CASSLGGTNEKLFF. Written as DNA, the CDR3 is TGTGCCAGCAGTTTAGGCGGGACTAATGAAAAACTGTTTTTT. The rearrangement links TRBV6-6 to TRBJ1-4; D remains ambiguous. The V and J ends lost 4 bases and 2 bases respectively, with 8 bases between them. Per the germline V gene, CDR1 is MNHNY and CDR2 is SVGAGI (reference sequence). The CDR3 is 14 amino acids.

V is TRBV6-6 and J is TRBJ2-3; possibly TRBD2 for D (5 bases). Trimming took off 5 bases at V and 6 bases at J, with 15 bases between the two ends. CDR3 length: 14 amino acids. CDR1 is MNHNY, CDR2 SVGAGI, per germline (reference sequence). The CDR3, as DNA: TGTGCCAGCAGTCTACAGACTATAGGGGATACGCAGTATTTT. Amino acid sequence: CASSLQTIGDTQYF.

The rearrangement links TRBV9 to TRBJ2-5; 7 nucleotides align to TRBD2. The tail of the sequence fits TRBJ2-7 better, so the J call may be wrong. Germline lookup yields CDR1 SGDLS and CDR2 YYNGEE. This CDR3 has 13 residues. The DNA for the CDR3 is TGTGCCAGCAGCCCGAGACGGGGGGACGAGCAGTACTTC. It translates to CASSPRRGDEQYF.

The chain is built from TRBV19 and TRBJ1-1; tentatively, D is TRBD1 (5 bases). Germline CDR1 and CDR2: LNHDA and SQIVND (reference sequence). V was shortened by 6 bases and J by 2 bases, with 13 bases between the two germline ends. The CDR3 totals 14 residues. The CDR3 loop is CASSSWGENTEAFF. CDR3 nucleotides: TGTGCCAGTAGCTCCTGGGGGGAAAACACTGAAGCTTTCTTT.

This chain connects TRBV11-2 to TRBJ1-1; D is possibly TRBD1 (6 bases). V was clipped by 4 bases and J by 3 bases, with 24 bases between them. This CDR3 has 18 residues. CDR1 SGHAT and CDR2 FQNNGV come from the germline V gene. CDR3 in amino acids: CASSSWVTGGWNDTEAFF. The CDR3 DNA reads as TGTGCCAGCAGCTCATGGGTTACTGGGGGCTGGAATGACACTGAAGCTTTCTTT.

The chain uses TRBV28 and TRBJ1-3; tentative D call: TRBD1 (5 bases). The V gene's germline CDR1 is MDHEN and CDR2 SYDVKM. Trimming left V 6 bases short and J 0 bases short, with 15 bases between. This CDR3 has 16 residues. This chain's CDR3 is CASSSHQGPSGNTIYF. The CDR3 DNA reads TGTGCCAGCAGCTCCCACCAGGGCCCCTCTGGAAACACCATATATTTT.